A single sample is the source of the 26 T cell receptor beta chains below, sequenced in a study of blood T cells in healthy people across ages. Sample-barcoded 5' priming and a J-beta primer mix drove a second PCR of about 7 to 12 cycles. TCRdb re-called the 5' RACE reads through MiXCR, storing one row per CDR3 protein. The table has approximately 670,000 distinct CDR3 sequences, around two fifths seen once. Material: blood. The receptors originated from an elderly man in good health.

V gene TRBV30 combines with J gene TRBJ1-5, with D possibly matching TRBD1 (5 bases). The CDR3 runs to 16 residues. Trimming pared 4 bases from V and 2 bases from J, leaving 18 bases between. Germline CDR1 is GTSNPN and CDR2 is SVGIG (reference sequence). CDR3 sequence (DNA): TGTGCCTGGACACAGAGGGGTGGTAGGGGCAATCAGCCCCAGCATTTT. Its translation: CAWTQRGGRGNQPQHF.

This chain links TRBV4-3 with TRBJ1-4, with D unclear. The V end was cut by 0 bases, the J end by 3 bases, with 11 bases between. The CDR3 is made up of 16 amino acids. Germline-derived CDR1 and CDR2 are LGHNA and YSLEER. Here the CDR3 reads CASSQDAGPSNEKLFF. DNA of the CDR3: TGCGCCAGCAGCCAAGATGCTGGACCTTCTAATGAAAAACTGTTTTTT.

V usage is TRBV7-2 and J usage is TRBJ2-3; the D gene could be TRBD1 or TRBD2 (5 bases each). The V end was cut by 4 bases, the J end by 2 bases, with 13 bases between. Germline-derived CDR1 and CDR2 are SGHTA and FQGNSA. This CDR3 region has 15 residues. DNA of the CDR3: TGTGCCAGCAGCTACCGGGGCTTAAACACAGATACGCAGTATTTT. It codes for CASSYRGLNTDTQYF.

This clonotype was seen more than once but under ten times. V gene TRBV28 combines with J gene TRBJ1-5, with 9 bases that match TRBD1. The germline gives CDR1 MDHEN, CDR2 SYDVKM. With 5 bases clipped from V and 7 bases from J, the junction kept 9 bases outside the gene matches. This CDR3 contains 15 residues. CDR3 residues: CASSPTGTGHQPQHF. The CDR3 DNA follows: TGTGCCAGCAGTCCGACCGGGACAGGGCACCAGCCCCAGCATTTT.

The chain links TRBV7-2 to TRBJ1-6; perhaps TRBD1 as D (5 bases). This CDR3 has 18 residues. CDR1 and CDR2 (germline): SGHTA, FQGNSA. The V gene lost 5 bases and the J gene lost 6 bases, with 23 bases spanning the gap. CDR3: CASSTSGTTTRANSPLHF. As DNA, the CDR3 is TGTGCCAGCAGCACTTCCGGGACGACTACGAGGGCTAATTCACCCCTCCACTTT. The variable domain in full, with the rest retrieved from reference TRBV7-2 and TRBJ1-6, is GAGVSQSPSNKVTEKGKDVELRCDPISGHTALYWYRQSLGQGLEFLIYFQGNSAPDKSGLPSDRFSAERTGGSVSTLTIQRTQQEDSAVYLCASSTSGTTTRANSPLHFGNGTRLTVT.

The V gene is TRBV11-2, the J gene TRBJ2-2; TRBD1 or TRBD2 may be the D gene (5 bases each). There are 15 residues in the CDR3. Per germline, CDR1 SGHAT and CDR2 FQNNGV. V lost 5 bases and J 7 bases, leaving 17 bases between the germline ends. The CDR3 coding sequence is TGTGCCAGCAGCCGGGACGGGGAACAGGACGGGGAGCTGTTTTTT. It encodes CASSRDGEQDGELFF.

The rearrangement uses TRBV5-8 and TRBJ1-4; D call uncertain. Per germline, CDR1 SGHTS and CDR2 YDEGEE. V was cut by 6 bases and J by 0 bases, with 21 bases left in between. The CDR3 has 18 residues. CDR3 protein: CASTLMKGGVATNEKLFF. The CDR3 DNA reads as TGTGCCAGCACTTTGATGAAGGGTGGAGTTGCAACTAATGAAAAACTGTTTTTT. The full variable domain, completed using reference TRBV5-8 and TRBJ1-4, is EAGVTQSPTHLIKTRGQQATLRCSPISGHTSVYWYQQALGLGLQFLLWYDEGEERNRGNFPPRFSGRQFPNYSSELNVNALELEDSALYLCASTLMKGGVATNEKLFFGSGTQLSVL.

This clonotype has a count of ten or more. A clone one base away is much larger, so this may be a read error. The rearrangement joins TRBV7-2 to TRBJ2-7; D remains unclear. The germline V gene encodes CDR1 SGHTA and CDR2 FQGNSA. V lost 4 bases and J 4 bases, leaving 11 bases between the germline ends. CDR3 length equals 13 residues. The CDR3 DNA follows: TGTGCCAGCAGCTGTAAGGGTTCGTACGAGCAGTACTTC. This codes for CASSCKGSYEQYF.

This clonotype turned up a few times. The chain joins TRBV7-2 to TRBJ2-3; 13 positions agree with TRBD2. Germline assignment: CDR1 SGHTA and CDR2 FQGNSA. The ends lost 5 bases at V and 5 bases at J; junction bases unmatched: 7. The CDR3 is made up of 16 amino acids. As DNA, the CDR3 is TGTGCCAGCAGCCCCCCCGGGACTAGCGGGGTAGATACGCAGTATTTT. It translates to CASSPPGTSGVDTQYF.

J is TRBJ2-1 and V is TRBV6-4; 7 nucleotides line up with TRBD1. The V gene's germline CDR1 is MRHNA and CDR2 SNTAGT. The V and J ends lost 6 bases and 5 bases, in that order; junction bases with no gene match: 4. This CDR3 comprises 13 residues. The CDR3, as DNA: TGTGCCAGCAGCGTGGACAGGAACAATGAGCAGTTCTTC. Amino acid sequence: CASSVDRNNEQFF.

This clonotype was seen more than once but under ten times. This rearrangement joins TRBV6-2 or TRBV6-3 to TRBJ2-5, with D possibly being TRBD2 (5 bases). The CDR3 covers 12 residues. V lost 8 bases to trimming and J lost 5 bases, with 12 bases between them. CDR1 and CDR2 (germline): MNHEY, SVGEGT. The CDR3 region is CASRVRRETQYF. The CDR3 DNA reads TGTGCCAGCCGCGTAAGGAGGGAGACCCAGTACTTC.

The CDR3 reads CASRGSGGKLAEQYF. The CDR3 DNA follows: TGTGCCAGCAGGGGGTCTGGAGGGAAATTGGCCGAGCAGTACTTC. The chain joins TRBV27 to TRBJ2-7, with D maybe TRBD2 (6 bases). Germline lookup yields CDR1 MNHEY and CDR2 SMNVEV (reference sequence). The CDR3 extends over 15 amino acids. Trimming took off 6 bases at V and 6 bases at J, with 21 bases between the two ends.

The chain links TRBV6-2 or TRBV6-3 to TRBJ2-2, with 7 bases fitting TRBD1. Germline V gene lookup returns CDR1 MNHEY and CDR2 SVGEGT. The CDR3 runs 15 residues. V lost 6 bases and J lost 4; bases outside the gene matches: 8. The CDR3 protein is CASRTGTEPTGELFF. DNA of the CDR3: TGTGCCAGCAGAACGGGGACAGAGCCCACCGGGGAGCTGTTTTTT.

This sequence joins TRBV10-3 and TRBJ1-6, with D uncertain. The CDR3 covers 13 residues. CDR1 and CDR2 from the germline V gene are ENHRY and SYGVKD. V lost 10 bases, J lost 8 bases, and 15 bases lay in between. DNA for the CDR3: TGTGCCACGGCAACTAGAGGAGATTCACCCCTCCACTTT. Its translation: CATATRGDSPLHF.

This clonotype has just a few counts. The chain uses TRBV21-1 and TRBJ2-3; TRBD2 reflects the table's D call only, with no check against the DNA. TRBV21-1 is an annotated pseudogene. The CDR3 sequence is 17 residues long. CDR3 DNA sequence: TGTGCCAGCAGGGCCCGAGGCGCTAGCGGGAGGGCAGATACGCAGTATTTT. Translated: CASRARGASGRADTQYF.

This chain links TRBV20-1 with TRBJ2-1; TRBD2 matches 10 bases. The end of the DNA is better explained by TRBJ2-7, so the J call may be wrong. Germline V gives CDR1 DFQATT, CDR2 SNEGSKA (reference sequence). The CDR3 consists of 14 residues. The CDR3 protein is CSASTSGVYNEQYF. In DNA form, the CDR3 reads TGCAGTGCTTCCACTAGCGGGGTCTACAATGAGCAGTACTTC.

This clonotype was counted only a few times. V is TRBV18 and J is TRBJ2-7; 7 bases agree with TRBD1. Germline CDR1 and CDR2: KGHSH and LQKENI. Germline trimming cut 0 bases from V and 3 bases from J; bases unmatched to any gene: 2. This CDR3 region has 14 residues. The CDR3 loop is CASSPPTGHYEQYF. In nucleotides, the CDR3 is TGTGCCAGCTCACCACCGACAGGGCACTACGAGCAGTACTTC.

This clonotype was picked up a small number of times. The rearrangement joins TRBV6-2 or TRBV6-3 to TRBJ2-5, with D possibly TRBD2 on 6 matching bases. V gave up 0 bases and J gave up 4 bases, with 9 bases separating them. CDR1 is MNHEY and CDR2 is SVGEGT in the germline V gene. The CDR3 extends over 14 amino acids. The CDR3 region is CASSYSRGVETQYF. CDR3 nucleotide sequence: TGTGCCAGCAGTTACTCGCGCGGGGTAGAGACCCAGTACTTC.

The chain joins TRBV20-1 to TRBJ2-1; 9 bases fit TRBD1. Germline-derived CDR1 and CDR2 are DFQATT and SNEGSKA (reference sequence). The CDR3 runs 14 residues. J was trimmed by 0 bases and V by 6 bases; bases with no gene match: 3. The DNA of the CDR3 is TGCAGTGCCCGGACAGGGGTCTCCTACAATGAGCAGTTCTTC. Translated, it gives CSARTGVSYNEQFF.

This clonotype was seen more than once but under ten times. The CDR3 region is CASSPFGTSGGKVSEQYF. The CDR3 nucleotides read TGTGCCAGCAGCCCGTTCGGGACTAGCGGGGGGAAGGTGAGCGAGCAGTACTTC. The genes are TRBV3-1 and TRBJ2-7, with TRBD2 matching 15 bases. The CDR3 has 18 residues. Germline values: CDR1 LGHDT, CDR2 YNNKEL (reference sequence). J lost 6 bases, V lost 4 bases, and 13 bases had no gene match.

The V call is TRBV27, the J call TRBJ2-3; TRBD2 aligns across 7 bases. Germline assignment: CDR1 MNHEY and CDR2 SMNVEV (reference sequence). This CDR3 is built from 14 residues. Unmatched junction bases numbered 9, after V lost 5 bases and J lost 7 bases. The CDR3 is CASSPSGVANTQYF. In nucleotides, the CDR3 is TGTGCCAGCAGTCCCAGCGGGGTAGCGAATACGCAGTATTTT.

This clonotype came up many times. The chain's CDR3 is CASSEVETQYF. In DNA, the CDR3 is TGTGCCAGCAGTGAAGTGGAGACCCAGTACTTC. The chain employs TRBV2 and TRBJ2-5; D gene uncertain. Germline assignment: CDR1 SNHLY and CDR2 FYNNEI. Trimming cost V 1 base and J 5 bases, with 2 bases left between them. This CDR3 has 11 amino acids.

This clonotype was counted only a few times. The chain combines TRBV4-1 with TRBJ2-1; TRBD2 agrees at 9 bases. CDR3 length equals 16 residues. CDR1 is MGHRA and CDR2 is YSYEKL in the germline V gene. V dropped 4 bases and J dropped 2; count of bases not matched to a gene: 6. The CDR3 nucleotides are TGCGCCAGCAGCCCACGGCGGGGGGGCCCCTACAATGAGCAGTTCTTC. This encodes CASSPRRGGPYNEQFF.

The V and J genes are TRBV6-2 or TRBV6-3 and TRBJ2-3; 11 bases map to TRBD2. The trim removed 5 bases at V and 2 bases at J, leaving 6 bases unmatched. Germline V gene data show CDR1 as MNHEY and CDR2 as SVGEGT. The CDR3 consists of 16 residues. The CDR3 nucleotides read TGTGCCAGCAGTACCCAACTAGCGGGGGCCACAGATACGCAGTATTTT. The encoded protein is CASSTQLAGATDTQYF.

This clonotype occurred a few times. The V and J genes are TRBV7-9 and TRBJ1-1, with D maybe TRBD1 (6 bases). The CDR3 runs to 17 residues. V lost 1 base, J lost 10 bases, and 25 bases lay in between. The germline gives CDR1 SEHNR, CDR2 FQNEAQ (reference sequence). This CDR3 is CASSLVTARDKLSPAFF. CDR3 nucleotide sequence: TGTGCCAGCAGCTTAGTAACGGCCCGGGACAAATTGTCCCCAGCTTTCTTT.

This clonotype turned up a few times. The J gene is TRBJ1-1, the V gene TRBV20-1, with D perhaps TRBD1 (6 bases). In germline, CDR1 is DFQATT, CDR2 SNEGSKA (reference sequence). The V and J ends lost 3 bases and 4 bases respectively, with 15 bases between them. The CDR3 totals 14 residues. The CDR3 region has the DNA TGCAGTGCTAGTGCCGGGACCAGGGGCACTGAAGCTTTCTTT. This translates into CSASAGTRGTEAFF.